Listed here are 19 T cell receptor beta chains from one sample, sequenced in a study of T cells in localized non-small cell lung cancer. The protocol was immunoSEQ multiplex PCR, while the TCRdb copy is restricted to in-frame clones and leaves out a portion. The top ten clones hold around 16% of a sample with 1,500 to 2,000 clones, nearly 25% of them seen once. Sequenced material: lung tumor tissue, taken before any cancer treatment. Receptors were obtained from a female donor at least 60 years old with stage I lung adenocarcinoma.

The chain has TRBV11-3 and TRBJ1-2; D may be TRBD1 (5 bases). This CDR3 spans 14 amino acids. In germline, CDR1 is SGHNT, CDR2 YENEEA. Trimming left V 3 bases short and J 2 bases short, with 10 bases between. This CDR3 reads CASSLKGLNYGYTF. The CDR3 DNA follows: TGTGCCAGCAGCTTGAAGGGACTGAACTATGGCTACACCTTC.

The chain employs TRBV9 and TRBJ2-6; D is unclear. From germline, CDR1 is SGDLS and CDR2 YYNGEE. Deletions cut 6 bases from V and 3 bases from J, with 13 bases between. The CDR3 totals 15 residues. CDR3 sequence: CASTSSLFGANVLTF. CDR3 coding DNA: TGTGCCAGCACCAGCAGCCTATTTGGGGCCAACGTCCTGACTTTC.

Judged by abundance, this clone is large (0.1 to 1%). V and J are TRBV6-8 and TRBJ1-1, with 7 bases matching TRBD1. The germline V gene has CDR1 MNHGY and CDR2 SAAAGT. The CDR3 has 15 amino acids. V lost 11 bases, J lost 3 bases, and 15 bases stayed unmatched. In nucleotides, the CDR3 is TGTGCCGGCTCGGGACAGCACTCAAGGTACACTGAAGCTTTCTTT. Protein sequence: CAGSGQHSRYTEAFF.

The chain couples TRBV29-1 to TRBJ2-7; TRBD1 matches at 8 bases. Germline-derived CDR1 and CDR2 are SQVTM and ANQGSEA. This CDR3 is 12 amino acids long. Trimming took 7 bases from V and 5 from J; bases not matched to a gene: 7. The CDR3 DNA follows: TGCAGCGCCAGGACAGGGATCGACGAGCAGTACTTC. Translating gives CSARTGIDEQYF.

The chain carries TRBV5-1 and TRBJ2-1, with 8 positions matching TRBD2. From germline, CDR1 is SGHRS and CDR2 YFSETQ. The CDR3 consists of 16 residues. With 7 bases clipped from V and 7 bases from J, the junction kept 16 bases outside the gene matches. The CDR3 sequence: CASSPLVTSGSNEQFF. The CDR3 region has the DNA TGCGCCAGCTCCCCCCTGGTCACTAGCGGCAGTAATGAGCAGTTCTTC.

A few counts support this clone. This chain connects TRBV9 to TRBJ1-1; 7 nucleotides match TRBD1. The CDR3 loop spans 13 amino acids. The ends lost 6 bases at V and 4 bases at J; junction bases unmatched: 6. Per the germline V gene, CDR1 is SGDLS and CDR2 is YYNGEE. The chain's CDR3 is CASKGDRVTEAFF. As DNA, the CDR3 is TGTGCCAGCAAAGGCGACAGGGTCACTGAAGCTTTCTTT.

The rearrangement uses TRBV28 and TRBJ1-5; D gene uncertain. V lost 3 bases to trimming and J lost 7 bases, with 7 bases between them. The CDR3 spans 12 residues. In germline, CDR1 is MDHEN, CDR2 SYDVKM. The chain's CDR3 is CASSLVGQPQHF. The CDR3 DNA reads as TGTGCCAGCAGTTTGGTGGGCCAGCCCCAGCATTTT.

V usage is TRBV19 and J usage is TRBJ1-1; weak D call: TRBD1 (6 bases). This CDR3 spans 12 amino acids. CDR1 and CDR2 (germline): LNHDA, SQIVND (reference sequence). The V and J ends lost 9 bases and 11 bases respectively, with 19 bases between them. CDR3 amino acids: CASGAGELVAFF. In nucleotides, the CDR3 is TGTGCCAGCGGAGCAGGGGAGTTGGTGGCTTTCTTT.

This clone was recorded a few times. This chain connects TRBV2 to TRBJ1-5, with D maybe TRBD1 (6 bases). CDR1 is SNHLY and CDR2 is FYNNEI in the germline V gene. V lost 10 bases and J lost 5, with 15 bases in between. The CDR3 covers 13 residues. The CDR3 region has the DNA TGTGCCACCCGACCGGACAGCTATCAGCCCCAGCATTTT. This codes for CATRPDSYQPQHF.

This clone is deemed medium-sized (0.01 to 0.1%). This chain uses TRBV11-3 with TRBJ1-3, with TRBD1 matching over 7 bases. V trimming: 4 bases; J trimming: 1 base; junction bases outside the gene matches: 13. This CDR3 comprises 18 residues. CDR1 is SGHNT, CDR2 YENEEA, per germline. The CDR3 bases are TGTGCCAGCAGCTCAAGTACCCCCGGGACAGATTCTGGAAACACCATATATTTT. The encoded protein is CASSSSTPGTDSGNTIYF.

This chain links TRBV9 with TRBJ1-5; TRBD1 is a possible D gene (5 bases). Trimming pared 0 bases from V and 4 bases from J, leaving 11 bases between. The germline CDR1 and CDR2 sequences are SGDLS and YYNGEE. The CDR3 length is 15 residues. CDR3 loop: CASSVEGRPNQPQHF. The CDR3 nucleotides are TGTGCCAGCAGCGTAGAGGGGCGACCTAATCAGCCCCAGCATTTT. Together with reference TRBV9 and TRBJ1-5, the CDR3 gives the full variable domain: DSGVTQTPKHLITATGQRVTLRCSPRSGDLSVYWYQQSLDQGLQFLIQYYNGEERAKGNILERFSAQQFPDLHSELNLSSLELGDSALYFCASSVEGRPNQPQHFGDGTRLSIL.

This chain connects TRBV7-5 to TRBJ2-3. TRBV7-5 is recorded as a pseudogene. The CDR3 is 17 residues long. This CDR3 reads CASSPRGGSAVGDTQYF. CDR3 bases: TGTGCCAGCAGCCCCAGGGGAGGTAGCGCCGTCGGGGATACGCAGTATTTT.

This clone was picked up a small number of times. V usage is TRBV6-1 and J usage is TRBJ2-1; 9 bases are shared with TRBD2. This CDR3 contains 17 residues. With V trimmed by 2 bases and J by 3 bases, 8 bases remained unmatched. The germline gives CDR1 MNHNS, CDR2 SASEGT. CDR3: CASSEWSSGDDYNEQFF. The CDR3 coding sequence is TGTGCCAGCAGTGAATGGTCTAGCGGGGACGACTACAATGAGCAGTTCTTC.

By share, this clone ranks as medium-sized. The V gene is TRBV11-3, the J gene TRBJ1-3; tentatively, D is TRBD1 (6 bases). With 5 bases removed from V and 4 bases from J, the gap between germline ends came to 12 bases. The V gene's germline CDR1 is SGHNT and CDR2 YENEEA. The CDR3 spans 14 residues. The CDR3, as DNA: TGTGCCAGCAGCCTTTTACAGGGAGGAAACACCATATATTTT. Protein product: CASSLLQGGNTIYF.

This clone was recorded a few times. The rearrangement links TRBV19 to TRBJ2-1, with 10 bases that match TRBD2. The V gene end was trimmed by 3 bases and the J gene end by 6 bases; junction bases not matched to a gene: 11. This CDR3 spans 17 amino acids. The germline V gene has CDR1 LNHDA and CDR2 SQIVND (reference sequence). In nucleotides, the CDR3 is TGTGCCAGTAGTATTTTTCGGGGTCCTAGCGGGAGCAATGAGCAGTTCTTC. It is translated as CASSIFRGPSGSNEQFF.

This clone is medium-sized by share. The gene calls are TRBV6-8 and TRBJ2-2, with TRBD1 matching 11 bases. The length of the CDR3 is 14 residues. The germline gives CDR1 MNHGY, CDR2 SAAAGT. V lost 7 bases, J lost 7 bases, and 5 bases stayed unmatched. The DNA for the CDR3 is TGTGCCAGCATTTGGACAGGGGGCATCGGGGAGCTGTTTTTT. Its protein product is CASIWTGGIGELFF.

The DNA for the CDR3 is TGTGCCAGCAGTTACGGGGGACAGGGGACTGTTGAGCAGTTCTTC. Translated, it gives CASSYGGQGTVEQFF. This chain joins TRBV6-8 and TRBJ2-1; 10 nucleotides match TRBD1. CDR1 and CDR2 (germline): MNHGY, SAAAGT. With 2 bases clipped from V and 9 bases from J, the junction kept 7 bases outside the gene matches. The CDR3 contains 15 residues.

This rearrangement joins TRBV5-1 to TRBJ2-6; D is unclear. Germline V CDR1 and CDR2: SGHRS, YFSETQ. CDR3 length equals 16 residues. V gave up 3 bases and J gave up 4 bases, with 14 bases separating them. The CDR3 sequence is CASSWPLDRGANVLTF. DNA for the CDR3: TGCGCCAGCAGCTGGCCCCTAGATCGGGGGGCCAACGTCCTGACTTTC.

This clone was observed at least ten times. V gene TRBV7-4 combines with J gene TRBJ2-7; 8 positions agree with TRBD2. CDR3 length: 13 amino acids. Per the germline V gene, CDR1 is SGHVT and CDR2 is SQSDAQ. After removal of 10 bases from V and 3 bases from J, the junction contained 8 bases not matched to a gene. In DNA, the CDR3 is TGTGCCAACCCAAGGGGACTAGTCTACGAGCAGTACTTC. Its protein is CANPRGLVYEQYF.